The source of this T cell receptor beta chain is a study of control samples from healthy donors and cancer patients. This clone was seen only once. Only in-frame clones appear in the TCRdb table, and some are missing; sequencing was by immunoSEQ multiplex PCR. The sample lists about 180,000 clones, around 92% occurring once. The trim removed 2 bases at V and 9 bases at J, leaving 5 bases unmatched. This CDR3 is built from 15 residues. Germline V gene lookup returns CDR1 SGHTA and CDR2 FQGTGA. The sequencing input was blood. The receptor was derived from a woman in her thirties or forties in good health. V gene TRBV7-3 combines with J gene TRBJ1-6, with 9 bases identical to TRBD1. The CDR3 bases are TGTGCCAGCAGCTTACAGGGACAGGGAGGTTCACCCCTCCACTTT. It translates to CASSLQGQGGSPLHF.